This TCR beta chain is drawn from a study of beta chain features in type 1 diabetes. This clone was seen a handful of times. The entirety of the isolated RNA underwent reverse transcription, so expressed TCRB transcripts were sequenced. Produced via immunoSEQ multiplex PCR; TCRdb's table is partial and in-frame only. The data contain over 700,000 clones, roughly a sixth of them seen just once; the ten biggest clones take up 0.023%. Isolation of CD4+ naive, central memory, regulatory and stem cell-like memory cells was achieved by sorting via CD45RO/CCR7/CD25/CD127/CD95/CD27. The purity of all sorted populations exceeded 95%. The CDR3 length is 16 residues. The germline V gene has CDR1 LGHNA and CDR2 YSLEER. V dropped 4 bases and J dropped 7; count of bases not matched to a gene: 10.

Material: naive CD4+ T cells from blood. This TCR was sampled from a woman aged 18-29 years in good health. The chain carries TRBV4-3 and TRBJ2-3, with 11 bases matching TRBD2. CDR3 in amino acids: CASSPHGPSGRNTQYF. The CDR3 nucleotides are TGCGCCAGCAGCCCGCACGGCCCTAGCGGGAGGAATACGCAGTATTTT.